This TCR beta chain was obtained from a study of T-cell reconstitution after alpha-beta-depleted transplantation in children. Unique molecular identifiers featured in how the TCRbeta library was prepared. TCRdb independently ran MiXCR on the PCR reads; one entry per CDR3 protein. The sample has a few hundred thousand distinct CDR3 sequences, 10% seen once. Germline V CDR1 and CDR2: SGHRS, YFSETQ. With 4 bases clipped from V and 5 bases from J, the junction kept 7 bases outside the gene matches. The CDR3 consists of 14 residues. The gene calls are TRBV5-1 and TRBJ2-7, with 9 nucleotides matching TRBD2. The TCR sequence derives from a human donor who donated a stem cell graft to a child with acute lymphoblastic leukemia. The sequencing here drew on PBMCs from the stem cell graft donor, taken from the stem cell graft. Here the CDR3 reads CASSRRGGEDEQYF. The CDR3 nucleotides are TGCGCCAGCAGCCGGCGGGGGGGAGAGGACGAGCAGTACTTC.